Reported below is one T cell receptor beta chain. The sample originates from a study of blood T cell repertoires in COVID-19. In the study overall: From the United States, Italy and Spain came samples of acute and convalescent COVID-19. From T cells, B-cell-depleted T cells, or PBMCs came the material, which was cDNA or gDNA.

As originally analysed: Reference gene primer amplification yielded estimated nucleated cell counts. TCRdb keeps only in-frame clones here, not all; method: immunoSEQ multiplex PCR. V and J calls and clone size are copied from that table; D and trimming were computed from the DNA. The sample contains over 150,000 clones, roughly 80% of which appear only once. Germline V CDR1 and CDR2: SGHRS, YFSETQ. The V and J ends lost 4 bases and 9 bases respectively, with 20 bases between them. The CDR3 is 15 residues long. The clonotype originates from an older woman with acute or convalescent COVID-19. The gene calls are TRBV5-1 and TRBJ2-1; TRBD2 is a possible D gene (6 bases). What was sequenced was peripheral blood. The CDR3 sequence: CASSRPETRPREQFF. Written as DNA, the CDR3 is TGCGCCAGCAGCCGCCCCGAGACTAGACCCCGTGAGCAGTTCTTC.